This TCR beta chain was sequenced during a study of spatial heterogeneity in lung cancer. Germline V gene data show CDR1 as SGHKS and CDR2 as YYEKEE (reference sequence). The CDR3 spans 15 residues. Trimming pared 2 bases from V and 1 base from J, leaving 12 bases between. This clonotype showed up many times. MiXCR, applied by TCRdb to the 5' RACE reads, yields one record per CDR3 protein. The table records some 22,000 distinct CDR3 sequences, approximately 4.8% of them present only once. Time point denoted: sample taken at primary tumor resection. Here the sequenced sample was PBMCs, taken at surgery. The chain combines TRBV5-5 with TRBJ1-2; possibly TRBD1 for D (6 bases). This receptor was taken from a male donor with early-stage non-small cell lung cancer. The CDR3 DNA sequence: TGTGCCAGCAGCTTATCCACAGGGCTTAACTATGGCTACACCTTC. This sequence encodes CASSLSTGLNYGYTF.